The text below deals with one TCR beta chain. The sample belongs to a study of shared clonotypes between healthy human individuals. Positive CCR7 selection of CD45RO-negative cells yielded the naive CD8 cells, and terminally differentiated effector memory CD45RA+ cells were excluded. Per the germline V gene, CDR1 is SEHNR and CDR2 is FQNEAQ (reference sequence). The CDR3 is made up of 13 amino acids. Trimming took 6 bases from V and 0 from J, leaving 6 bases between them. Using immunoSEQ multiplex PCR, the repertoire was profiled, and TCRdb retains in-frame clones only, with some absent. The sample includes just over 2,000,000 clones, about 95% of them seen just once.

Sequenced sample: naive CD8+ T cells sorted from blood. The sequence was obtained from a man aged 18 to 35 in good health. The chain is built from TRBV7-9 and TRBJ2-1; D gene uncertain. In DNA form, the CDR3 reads TGTGCCAGCAGGGCGAGCTCCTACAATGAGCAGTTCTTC. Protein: CASRASSYNEQFF.